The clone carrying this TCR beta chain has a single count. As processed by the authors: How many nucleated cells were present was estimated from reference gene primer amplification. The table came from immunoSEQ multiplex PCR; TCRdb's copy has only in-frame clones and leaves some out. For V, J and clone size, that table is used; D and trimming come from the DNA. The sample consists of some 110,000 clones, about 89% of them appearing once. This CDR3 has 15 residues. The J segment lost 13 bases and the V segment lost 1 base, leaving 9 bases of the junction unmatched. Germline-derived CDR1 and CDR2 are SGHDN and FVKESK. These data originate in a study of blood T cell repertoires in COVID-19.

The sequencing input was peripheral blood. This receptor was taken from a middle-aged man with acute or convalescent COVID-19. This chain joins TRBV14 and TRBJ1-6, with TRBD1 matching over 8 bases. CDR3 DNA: TGTGCCAGCAGCCAAGTTAGGTCAGGGGGCTCCCCCCTCCACTTT. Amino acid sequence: CASSQVRSGGSPLHF.